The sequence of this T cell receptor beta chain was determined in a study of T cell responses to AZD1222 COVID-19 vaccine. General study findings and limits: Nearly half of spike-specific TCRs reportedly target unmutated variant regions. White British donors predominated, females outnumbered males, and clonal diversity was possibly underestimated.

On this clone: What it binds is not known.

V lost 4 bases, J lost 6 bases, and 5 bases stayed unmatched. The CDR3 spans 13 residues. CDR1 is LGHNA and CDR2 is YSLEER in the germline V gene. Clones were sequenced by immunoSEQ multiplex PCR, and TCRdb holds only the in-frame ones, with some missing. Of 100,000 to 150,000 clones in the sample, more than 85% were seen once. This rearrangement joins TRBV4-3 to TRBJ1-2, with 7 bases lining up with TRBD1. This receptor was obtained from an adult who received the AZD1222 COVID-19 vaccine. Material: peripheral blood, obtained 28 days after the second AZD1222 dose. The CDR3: CASSRETGHGYTF. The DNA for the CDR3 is TGCGCCAGCAGCCGGGAGACAGGGCATGGCTACACCTTC.